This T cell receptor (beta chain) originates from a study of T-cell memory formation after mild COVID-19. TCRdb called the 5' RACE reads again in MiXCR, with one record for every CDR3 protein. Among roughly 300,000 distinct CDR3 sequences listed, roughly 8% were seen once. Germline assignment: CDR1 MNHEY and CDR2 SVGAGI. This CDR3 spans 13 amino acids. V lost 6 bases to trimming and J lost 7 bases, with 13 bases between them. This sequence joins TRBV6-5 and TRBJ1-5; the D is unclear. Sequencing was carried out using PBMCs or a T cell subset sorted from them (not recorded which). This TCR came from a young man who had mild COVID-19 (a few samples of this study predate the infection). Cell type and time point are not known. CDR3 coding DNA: TGTGCCAGCAGCCTCGACGGCTTACAGCCCCAGCATTTT. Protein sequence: CASSLDGLQPQHF.